Reported below is one TCR beta chain. The antigen is unknown. The entry originates in a study of OX40 agonist ivuxolimab in advanced cancers. Study details: Three patients got partial responses; one had hepatocellular carcinoma and two had cutaneous melanoma. Whole-study results and caveats: Within 6 weeks, CD4+ and CD8+ blood T cells expanded clonally at 0.1 to 3.0 mg/kg.

Looked up from germline, CDR1 is SGHNT and CDR2 is YYREEE (reference sequence). The CDR3 has 14 amino acids. The V gene lost 1 base and the J gene lost 3 bases, with 9 bases spanning the gap. Sequencing used immunoSEQ multiplex PCR; TCRdb keeps in-frame clones, though not all of them. The sample consists of more than 100,000 clones, approximately 94% of them appearing once. The TCR sequence derives from an adult with an advanced solid tumor such as melanoma, head and neck, liver or kidney cancer. This specimen was CD4+ or CD8+ T cells sorted from blood, taken in a trial of the OX40 agonist ivuxolimab. This sequence joins TRBV5-4 and TRBJ2-3, with D possibly being TRBD1 (5 bases). CDR3 amino acids: CASSLQGATDTQYF. DNA for the CDR3: TGTGCCAGCAGCTTGCAAGGGGCTACAGATACGCAGTATTTT.